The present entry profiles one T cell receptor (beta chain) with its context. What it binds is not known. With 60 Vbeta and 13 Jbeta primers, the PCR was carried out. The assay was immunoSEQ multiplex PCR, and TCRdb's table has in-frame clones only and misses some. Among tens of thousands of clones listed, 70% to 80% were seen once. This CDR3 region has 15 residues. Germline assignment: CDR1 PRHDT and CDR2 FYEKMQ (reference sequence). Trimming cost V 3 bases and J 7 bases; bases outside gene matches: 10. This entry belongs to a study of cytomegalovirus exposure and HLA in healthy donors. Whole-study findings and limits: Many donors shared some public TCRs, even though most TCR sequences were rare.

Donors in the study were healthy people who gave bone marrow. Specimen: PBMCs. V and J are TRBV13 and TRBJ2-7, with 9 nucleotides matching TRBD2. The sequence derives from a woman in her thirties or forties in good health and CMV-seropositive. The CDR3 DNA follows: TGTGCCAGCAGCTTTGTCGGGACTAGCAGTAGAGAGCAGTACTTC. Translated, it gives CASSFVGTSSREQYF.